This record covers a single TCR beta chain. Its target is unknown. The germline V gene encodes CDR1 SQVTM and CDR2 ANQGSEA. The CDR3 sequence is 13 residues long. The V and J ends lost 5 bases and 5 bases, in that order; junction bases with no gene match: 8. Only in-frame clones appear in the TCRdb table, and some are missing; sequencing was by immunoSEQ multiplex PCR. The data hold about 770,000 clones, with approximately 72% observed a single time. The source of the sample is a study of shared clonotypes between healthy human individuals. The wider study: Each donor's CD4 naive and CD4 memory cells filled three plates apiece, CD8 naive two, and CD8 memory one. Study-wide findings and caveats: Rarefaction analysis demonstrated incomplete sorted-subset sequencing notwithstanding large depth. When compared with the clonotypes that were shared by all four sorted-subset donors, the non-shared clonotypes turned out to have lower generation probabilities.

Into CD45RA+ naive and CD45RA-negative memory subsets, the CD4+ cells were split. The sequencing input was memory CD4+ T cells sorted from blood. The subset here: CD45RA-negative fraction. The sequence was obtained from a woman younger than 45 in good health. This sequence joins TRBV29-1 and TRBJ2-5; TRBD2 agrees at 7 bases. CDR3 coding DNA: TGCAGCGTTACACCTAGCGGCGGTGAGACCCAGTACTTC. Encoded protein: CSVTPSGGETQYF. Variable domain in full (rest from reference TRBV29-1 and TRBJ2-5): SAVISQKPSRDICQRGTSLTIQCQVDSQVTMMFWYRQQPGQSLTLIATANQGSEATYESGFVIDKFPISRPNLTFSTLTVSNMSPEDSSIYLCSVTPSGGETQYFGPGTRLLVL.